The present TCR beta chain was sequenced within a study of OX40 agonist ivuxolimab in advanced cancers. Study in general: From 23 to 79 years was the age range, with a mean of around 54 years, and about 83% were male. Of the patients, three showed partial responses, one with hepatocellular carcinoma and two with cutaneous melanoma.

V was cut by 1 base and J by 5 bases, with 12 bases left in between. Germline CDR1 reads SGHTA; CDR2 reads FQGNSA. The CDR3 consists of 14 residues. As concerns this clone: Its specificity is unknown.

The repertoire was sequenced with immunoSEQ multiplex PCR; TCRdb's copy has only in-frame clones and lacks some. The table includes about 92,000 clones, about nine tenths detected once. General observations from the study: The antigen specificity of the peripheral T cells (those that were expanded) was not determined. Compared with others, partial responders at 0.1-3.0 mg/kg displayed clonal expansion among the lowest.

This TCR was sampled from an adult with an advanced solid tumor such as melanoma, head and neck, liver or kidney cancer. This specimen consisted of CD4+ or CD8+ T cells sorted from blood, obtained in a trial of the OX40 agonist ivuxolimab. The chain couples TRBV7-2 to TRBJ2-7, with a weak D call TRBD2 (5 bases). The CDR3: CASSLVGNGNEQYF. In DNA, the CDR3 is TGTGCCAGCAGCTTAGTCGGGAATGGGAACGAGCAGTACTTC.